The 25 T cell receptor beta chains given below trace back to one sample, sequenced in a study of blood T cells in healthy people across ages. Combining a sample-barcoded 5' primer with a J-beta primer mix, a second PCR ran for about 6 to 11 cycles. TCRdb reprocessed the 5' RACE reads via MiXCR and lists one record per CDR3 protein. The sample holds approximately 2,000,000 distinct CDR3 sequences, more than 35% seen once. Material: blood. These receptors were obtained from a human donor in good health.

The CDR3 region is CSVEDPLGRSSYNEQFF. DNA of the CDR3: TGCAGCGTTGAAGATCCCCTGGGACGTAGCTCCTACAATGAGCAGTTCTTC. V and J are TRBV29-1 and TRBJ2-1; D could derive from TRBD1 or TRBD2 (5 bases each). Trimming cost V 0 bases and J 0 bases, with 15 bases left between them. CDR3 length equals 17 residues. Germline-derived CDR1 and CDR2 are SQVTM and ANQGSEA.

This clonotype was detected only a few times. This chain joins TRBV6-1 and TRBJ2-5, with unresolved D. V was cut by 1 base and J by 1 base, with 13 bases left in between. Germline CDR1 is MNHNS and CDR2 is SASEGT. The CDR3 totals 16 residues. The CDR3 loop is CASSEGRATLQETQYF. Here the CDR3 DNA reads TGTGCCAGCAGTGAAGGTCGGGCCACCCTCCAAGAGACCCAGTACTTC.

J is TRBJ2-7 and V is TRBV12-3 or TRBV12-4; D ambiguous. The CDR3 extends over 14 amino acids. Trimming left V 3 bases short and J 1 base short, with 10 bases between. CDR3 loop: CASSFEPESYEQYF. The CDR3 DNA is TGTGCCAGCAGTTTCGAGCCAGAATCCTACGAGCAGTACTTC.

On this clonotype itself: This may stem from a read error, because a much larger clone lies one nucleotide away. This sequence joins TRBV4-3 and TRBJ2-7; D possibly corresponds to TRBD2 (5 bases). The CDR3 totals 15 residues. Deletions cut 4 bases from V and 6 bases from J, with 19 bases between. Germline V gives CDR1 LGHNA, CDR2 YSLEER. CDR3 residues: CASSREFGSSGEQYF. CDR3 bases: TGCGCCAGCAGCCGAGAGTTTGGGAGTTCGGGCGAGCAGTACTTC.

Written as DNA, the CDR3 is TGTGCCAGCAGCTCCGCAATGTTCTATGGCTACACCTTC. This codes for CASSSAMFYGYTF. The rearrangement links TRBV7-9 to TRBJ1-2; D ambiguous. V lost 4 bases and J lost 4, with 10 bases in between. Germline CDR1 reads SEHNR; CDR2 reads FQNEAQ (reference sequence). The CDR3 is 13 residues long.

This clonotype was picked up a small number of times. The chain links TRBV28 to TRBJ2-7, with D tentatively TRBD2 (6 bases). Trimming removed 6 bases from V and 2 bases from J, with 11 bases in between. CDR1 and CDR2 from the germline V gene are MDHEN and SYDVKM. The CDR3 extends over 13 amino acids. Here the CDR3 reads CASSWRGPYEQYF. CDR3 nucleotides: TGTGCCAGCAGCTGGCGGGGACCCTACGAGCAGTACTTC.

J is TRBJ2-7 and V is TRBV6-1, with 7 bases lining up with TRBD1. Looked up from germline, CDR1 is MNHNS and CDR2 is SASEGT. V lost 7 bases to trimming and J lost 5 bases; unmatched junction nucleotides: 8. The length of the CDR3 is 13 residues. The CDR3 DNA sequence: TGTGCCAGCAAACCGGGACAGATCGACGAGCAGTACTTC. This translates into CASKPGQIDEQYF.

The chain couples TRBV6-1 to TRBJ2-1, with TRBD2 matching over 12 bases. Germline assignment: CDR1 MNHNS and CDR2 SASEGT. The V segment lost 6 bases and the J segment 0 bases; nucleotides outside the gene matches: 9. The length of the CDR3 is 18 residues. The CDR3 nucleotides read TGTGCCAGCAGGAGAAGACTAGCGGGGGCATACTCCTACAATGAGCAGTTCTTC. Translated, it gives CASRRRLAGAYSYNEQFF.

This clonotype was seen a handful of times. The chain uses TRBV6-2 or TRBV6-3 and TRBJ2-5; the D gene is possibly TRBD2 (5 bases). The CDR3 has 13 amino acids. Germline assignment: CDR1 MNHEY and CDR2 SVGEGT. The ends were cut back, 4 bases at V and 7 bases at J, with 13 bases in the middle. The CDR3: CASSSLGVGTQYF. The CDR3, as DNA: TGTGCCAGCAGTTCACTCGGGGTAGGGACCCAGTACTTC.

This clonotype was found a few times. This rearrangement joins TRBV12-3 or TRBV12-4 to TRBJ1-5; possibly TRBD1 for D (5 bases). The CDR3 loop spans 13 amino acids. Between the trimmed V and J ends, which lost 3 bases and 7 bases, there was a span of 10 bases. CDR3 coding DNA: TGTGCCAGCAGTTTGTCAGGGCAGCAGCCCCAGCATTTT. Translation: CASSLSGQQPQHF.

Of note for this clonotype: A much larger clone differs from this one at a single base, so this may be a read error. V usage is TRBV5-1 and J usage is TRBJ2-1, with TRBD2 as a possible D gene (6 bases). This CDR3 contains 15 residues. The V and J ends lost 1 base and 6 bases respectively, with 14 bases between them. Looked up from germline, CDR1 is SGHRS and CDR2 is YFSETQ. The CDR3 nucleotides are TGCGCCAGCAGCTTGCGGGGGTGGGGCGCCAATGAGCAGTTCTTC. Residues: CASSLRGWGANEQFF.

The gene calls are TRBV7-2 and TRBJ2-2, with 13 bases matching TRBD2. CDR3 length: 15 amino acids. Germline CDR1 and CDR2: SGHTA and FQGNSA. With V trimmed by 5 bases and J by 10 bases, 7 bases remained unmatched. The CDR3, as DNA: TGTGCCAGCAGCACAAGGACTAGCGGGGGTCTGGAGCTGTTTTTT. Protein sequence: CASSTRTSGGLELFF.

This clonotype has a handful of counts. The V call is TRBV28, the J call TRBJ1-4; TRBD1 matches 8 bases. This CDR3 is 13 amino acids long. V shed 5 bases and J 16 bases; nucleotides not matched to a gene: 12. Germline CDR1 is MDHEN and CDR2 is SYDVKM. This chain's CDR3 is CASSTYPTGAGFF. Written as DNA, the CDR3 is TGTGCCAGCAGTACTTACCCGACAGGGGCAGGGTTTTTT.

This chain connects TRBV7-6 to TRBJ2-3, with 7 nucleotides matching TRBD2. The CDR3 extends over 14 amino acids. With 1 base clipped from V and 5 bases from J, the junction kept 3 bases outside the gene matches. The germline V gene has CDR1 SGHVS and CDR2 FNYEAQ. The CDR3 reads CASSLGTRGDTQYF. Written as DNA, the CDR3 is TGTGCCAGCAGCTTAGGGACTAGAGGAGATACGCAGTATTTT.

The rearrangement uses TRBV6-6 and TRBJ1-2; possible D gene TRBD1, 5 bases. Germline V lookup: CDR1 MNHNY, CDR2 SVGAGI (reference sequence). CDR3 length: 15 residues. Trimming took 6 bases from V and 2 from J, leaving 16 bases between them. CDR3 protein: CASSPTGLLNYGYTF. For the CDR3, the DNA is TGTGCCAGCAGCCCTACGGGACTCTTAAACTATGGCTACACCTTC.

This rearrangement joins TRBV7-8 to TRBJ1-1; the D gene is possibly TRBD1 (6 bases). V was clipped by 2 bases and J by 1 base, with 20 bases between them. Germline V gene sequence: CDR1 SGHVS, CDR2 FQNEAQ. The CDR3 is 18 residues long. The CDR3, as DNA: TGTGCCAGCAGCTTATCCCTCGGCAGGGGCCGGTCGAACACTGAAGCTTTCTTT. Translation gives CASSLSLGRGRSNTEAFF.

The V gene is TRBV6-5, the J gene TRBJ1-6; D is unresolved. Germline V gives CDR1 MNHEY, CDR2 SVGAGI. The CDR3 loop spans 14 amino acids. The V end lost 2 bases, the J end lost 13 bases, and 15 bases lay between the germline ends. The CDR3 here is CASSYEIQAWPLHF. The CDR3, as DNA: TGTGCCAGCAGTTACGAAATCCAGGCCTGGCCCCTCCACTTT.

This clonotype was counted only a few times. This chain uses TRBV29-1 with TRBJ1-2; unclear D gene. V lost 0 bases, J lost 4 bases, and 9 bases lay in between. Germline V lookup: CDR1 SQVTM, CDR2 ANQGSEA. This CDR3 is built from 13 residues. The CDR3 spells CSVEEVTAYGYTF. CDR3 coding DNA: TGCAGCGTTGAAGAGGTCACAGCCTATGGCTACACCTTC.

The CDR3 here is CASSHTGQGEDGYTF. As DNA, the CDR3 is TGTGCCAGCAGCCACACGGGACAGGGGGAAGACGGCTACACCTTC. The chain uses TRBV4-2 and TRBJ1-2, with 11 bases fitting TRBD1. This CDR3 comprises 15 residues. Germline V lookup: CDR1 LGHNA, CDR2 YNFKEQ. Trimming at V came to 3 bases and at J to 8 bases, leaving 8 bases not matched to a gene.

CDR3 amino acids: CASSLGWELTYEQYF. The CDR3, as DNA: TGTGCCAGCAGCTTAGGTTGGGAACTGACCTACGAGCAGTACTTC. The chain is built from TRBV7-2 and TRBJ2-7, with no clear D. V lost 1 base to trimming and J lost 2 bases, with 12 bases between them. This CDR3 has 15 residues. Germline V lookup: CDR1 SGHTA, CDR2 FQGNSA.

Details on this clonotype: One junction end does not reproduce the germline sequence, and a read error may be involved. The rearrangement joins TRBV10-3 to TRBJ1-2, with D possibly being TRBD1 (5 bases). Germline V gene data show CDR1 as ENHRY and CDR2 as SYGVKD. The CDR3 sequence is 15 residues long. The CDR3 spells CAISESRGSQNGHTF. DNA for the CDR3: TGTGCCATCAGTGAGTCGAGGGGATCCCAGAATGGCCACACCTTC.

The V call is TRBV9, the J call TRBJ2-3; TRBD1 might be the D (6 bases). The CDR3 is made up of 15 amino acids. Germline CDR1 SGDLS, CDR2 YYNGEE. Trimming pared 1 base from V and 4 bases from J, leaving 13 bases between. This CDR3 reads CASSVTGLGPDTQYF. CDR3 coding DNA: TGTGCCAGCAGCGTAACAGGGTTAGGTCCAGATACGCAGTATTTT.

V usage is TRBV12-3 or TRBV12-4 and J usage is TRBJ2-1; tentatively, D is TRBD2 (5 bases). The CDR3 is 13 residues long. Trimming removed 4 bases from V and 10 bases from J, with 14 bases in between. CDR3 sequence (DNA): TGTGCCAGCAGTTCCTTAGCGTATCGCGAGCAGTTCTTC. Translated: CASSSLAYREQFF.

As to this clonotype: A much larger clone lies a single base off, so this may be a read error. The J gene is TRBJ1-5, the V gene TRBV20-1; TRBD1 might be the D (6 bases). Trimming stripped 5 bases from V and 9 bases from J, with 17 bases between. The germline CDR1 and CDR2 sequences are DFQATT and SNEGSKA (reference sequence). The CDR3 sequence is 13 residues long. The CDR3 here is CSARQVSGRPQHF. CDR3 sequence (DNA): TGCAGTGCTCGACAGGTCTCGGGTCGGCCCCAGCATTTT.

The chain is built from TRBV20-1 and TRBJ2-7; weak D call: TRBD2 (5 bases). Trimming stripped 3 bases from V and 5 bases from J, with 20 bases between. The CDR3 has 15 amino acids. Germline V gives CDR1 DFQATT, CDR2 SNEGSKA (reference sequence). The CDR3 nucleotides are TGCAGTGCTAGCCCCCACCTTAGGACTCTTAACGAGCAGTACTTC. Residues: CSASPHLRTLNEQYF.